Shown below are 7 T cell receptor beta chains from a single sample sequenced in a study of PD-1 blockade in classical Hodgkin lymphoma. Sequencing used immunoSEQ multiplex PCR; TCRdb keeps in-frame clones, though not all of them. The data contain 35,000 to 45,000 clones, around 88% of them seen just once; the ten biggest clones take up approximately 7.6%. All trial patients relapsed after autologous stem cell transplantation. The material sequenced was peripheral blood mononuclear cells (PBMCs), taken before the second cycle of nivolumab. The receptors shown here come from a human donor with classical Hodgkin lymphoma.

This clone was observed a few times. Here the CDR3 reads CASSQDPRQVYIQYF. In nucleotides, the CDR3 is TGCGCCAGCAGCCAAGATCCACGACAGGTTTACATTCAGTACTTC. J is TRBJ2-4 and V is TRBV4-1; a possible D gene is TRBD1 (6 bases). CDR3 length equals 15 residues. CDR1 MGHRA and CDR2 YSYEKL come from the germline V gene. The V gene lost 0 bases and the J gene lost 8 bases, with 14 bases spanning the gap.

The chain is built from TRBV6-6 and TRBJ2-1; D unresolved. The CDR3 length is 15 residues. Germline-derived CDR1 and CDR2 are MNHNY and SVGAGI (reference sequence). Trimming took off 6 bases at V and 1 base at J, with 13 bases between the two ends. This CDR3 reads CASSNHMTSYNEQFF. CDR3 bases: TGTGCCAGCAGCAATCACATGACGTCCTACAATGAGCAGTTCTTC.

The rearrangement links TRBV19 to TRBJ2-3; 9 bases agree with TRBD2. J lost 5 bases, V lost 0 bases, and 9 bases had no gene match. Germline CDR1 reads LNHDA; CDR2 reads SQIVND (reference sequence). CDR3 length: 17 amino acids. The CDR3 sequence: CASSIDGTSSHIDTQYF. The CDR3 region has the DNA TGTGCCAGTAGTATAGATGGGACTAGCTCCCACATAGATACGCAGTATTTT.

The J gene is TRBJ2-7, the V gene TRBV19; TRBD2 matches 8 bases. In germline, CDR1 is LNHDA, CDR2 SQIVND (reference sequence). V trimming: 4 bases; J trimming: 5 bases; junction bases outside the gene matches: 10. The CDR3 sequence is 15 residues long. CDR3 region: CASSRGAGVNHEQYF. The CDR3 DNA sequence: TGTGCCAGTAGTAGGGGAGCGGGAGTGAACCACGAGCAGTACTTC.

This chain connects TRBV21-1 to TRBJ2-5. TRBV21-1 corresponds to a pseudogene. The CDR3 sequence is 16 residues long. The CDR3 bases are TGTGCCAGCAGCAAAACCCCGGGACGTAGACAAGAGACCCAGTACTTC. As protein: CASSKTPGRRQETQYF.

This chain links TRBV2 with TRBJ1-1, with D possibly matching TRBD1 (6 bases). In germline, CDR1 is SNHLY, CDR2 FYNNEI. Trimming shortened V by 8 bases and J by 4 bases, and 14 bases separated the two germline ends. This CDR3 spans 13 amino acids. CDR3 sequence reads: CASERDKPTEAFF. The CDR3 DNA follows: TGTGCCAGCGAAAGGGACAAGCCCACTGAAGCTTTCTTT.

This chain uses TRBV7-3 with TRBJ2-3; D is unresolved. CDR3 length: 13 residues. Trimming stripped 5 bases from V and 6 bases from J, with 12 bases between. Germline CDR1 reads SGHTA; CDR2 reads FQGTGA. CDR3 sequence: CASSPPGLDTQYF. DNA for the CDR3: TGTGCCAGCAGCCCGCCGGGTCTGGATACGCAGTATTTT. The full variable domain, rest sourced from reference TRBV7-3 and TRBJ2-3, is GAGVSQTPSNKVTEKGKYVELRCDPISGHTALYWYRQSLGQGPEFLIYFQGTGAADDSGLPNDRFFAVRPEGSVSTLKIQRTERGDSAVYLCASSPPGLDTQYFGPGTRLTVL.